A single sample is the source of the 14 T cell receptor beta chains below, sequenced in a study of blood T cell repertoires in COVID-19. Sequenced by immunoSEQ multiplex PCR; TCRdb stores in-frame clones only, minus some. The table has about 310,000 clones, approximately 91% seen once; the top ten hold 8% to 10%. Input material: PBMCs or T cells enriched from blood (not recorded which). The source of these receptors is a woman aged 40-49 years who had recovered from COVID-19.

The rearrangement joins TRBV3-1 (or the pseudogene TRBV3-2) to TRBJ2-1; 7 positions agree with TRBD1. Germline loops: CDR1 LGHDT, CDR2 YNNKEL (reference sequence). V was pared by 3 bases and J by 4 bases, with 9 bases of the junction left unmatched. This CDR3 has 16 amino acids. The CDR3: CASSHNRGAFYNEQFF. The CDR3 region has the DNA TGTGCCAGCAGCCATAACAGGGGCGCCTTTTACAATGAGCAGTTCTTC.

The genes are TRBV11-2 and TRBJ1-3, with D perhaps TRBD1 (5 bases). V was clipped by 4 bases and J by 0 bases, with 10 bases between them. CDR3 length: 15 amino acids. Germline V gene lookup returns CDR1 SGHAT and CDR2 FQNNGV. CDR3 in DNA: TGTGCCAGCAGCTCACAGGTCTCCTCTGGAAACACCATATATTTT. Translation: CASSSQVSSGNTIYF.

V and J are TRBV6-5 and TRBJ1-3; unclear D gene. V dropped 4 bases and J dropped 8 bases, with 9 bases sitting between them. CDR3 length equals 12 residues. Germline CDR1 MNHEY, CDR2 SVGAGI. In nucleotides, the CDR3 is TGTGCCAGCAGTTCCCTGTTCCACACCATATATTTT. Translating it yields CASSSLFHTIYF.

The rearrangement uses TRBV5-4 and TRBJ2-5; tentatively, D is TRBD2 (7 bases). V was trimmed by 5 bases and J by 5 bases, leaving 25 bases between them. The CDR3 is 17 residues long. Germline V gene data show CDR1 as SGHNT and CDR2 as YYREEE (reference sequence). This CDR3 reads CASRLGGSGLPGETQYF. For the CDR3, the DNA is TGTGCCAGCAGACTAGGGGGTAGCGGGTTACCAGGGGAGACCCAGTACTTC.

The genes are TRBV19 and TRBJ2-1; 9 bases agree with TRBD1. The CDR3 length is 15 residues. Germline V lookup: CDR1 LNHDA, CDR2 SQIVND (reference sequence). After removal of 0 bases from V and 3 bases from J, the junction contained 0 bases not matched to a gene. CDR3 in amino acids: CASSIEGQGYNEQFF. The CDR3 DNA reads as TGTGCCAGTAGTATAGAGGGACAGGGCTACAATGAGCAGTTCTTC.

CDR3 nucleotides: TGCAGCGTTGAACGACTAGTCTTCAATGAGCAGTTCTTC. It yields the protein CSVERLVFNEQFF. The chain joins TRBV29-1 to TRBJ2-1; TRBD2 is a possible D gene (6 bases). Germline lookup yields CDR1 SQVTM and CDR2 ANQGSEA. The CDR3 has 13 residues. V was pared by 2 bases and J by 6 bases, with 11 bases between.

CDR3 DNA sequence: TGTGCCAGCAGCCCCGGGGGGGATAGCAATCAGCCCCAGCATTTT. Amino acid sequence: CASSPGGDSNQPQHF. The V call is TRBV9, the J call TRBJ1-5; possibly TRBD1 for D (5 bases). CDR1 and CDR2 (germline): SGDLS, YYNGEE. This CDR3 is built from 15 residues. The ends were cut back, 4 bases at V and 0 bases at J, with 11 bases in the middle. Full variable domain (rest looked up from reference TRBV9 and TRBJ1-5): DSGVTQTPKHLITATGQRVTLRCSPRSGDLSVYWYQQSLDQGLQFLIQYYNGEERAKGNILERFSAQQFPDLHSELNLSSLELGDSALYFCASSPGGDSNQPQHFGDGTRLSIL.

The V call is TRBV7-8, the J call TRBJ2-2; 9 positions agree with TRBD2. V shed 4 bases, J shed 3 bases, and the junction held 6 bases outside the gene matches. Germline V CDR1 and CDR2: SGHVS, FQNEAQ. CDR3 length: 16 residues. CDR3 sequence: CASSWEIAGDTGELFF. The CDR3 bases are TGTGCCAGCAGCTGGGAAATAGCGGGAGACACCGGGGAGCTGTTTTTT.

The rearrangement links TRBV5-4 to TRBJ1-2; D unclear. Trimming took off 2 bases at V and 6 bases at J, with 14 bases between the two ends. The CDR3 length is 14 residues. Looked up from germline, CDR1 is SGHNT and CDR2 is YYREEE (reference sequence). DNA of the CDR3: TGTGCCAGCAGCTTATCCGTCGTTATCGATGGCTACACCTTC. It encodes CASSLSVVIDGYTF.

The CDR3 is CASRGTTGGGETQYF. CDR3 in DNA: TGTGCCAGCAGGGGGACAACAGGGGGCGGAGAGACCCAGTACTTC. V usage is TRBV6-5 and J usage is TRBJ2-5; 9 nucleotides agree with TRBD1. CDR3 length: 15 amino acids. J lost 4 bases, V lost 6 bases, and 9 bases had no gene match. Germline lookup yields CDR1 MNHEY and CDR2 SVGAGI.

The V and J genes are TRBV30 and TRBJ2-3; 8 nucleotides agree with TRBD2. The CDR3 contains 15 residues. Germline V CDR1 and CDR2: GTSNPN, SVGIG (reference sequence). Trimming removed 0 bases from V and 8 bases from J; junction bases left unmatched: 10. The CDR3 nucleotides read TGTGCCTGGAGTGTATTCTCGGGAGGGCCCGTTACGCAGTATTTT. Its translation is CAWSVFSGGPVTQYF.

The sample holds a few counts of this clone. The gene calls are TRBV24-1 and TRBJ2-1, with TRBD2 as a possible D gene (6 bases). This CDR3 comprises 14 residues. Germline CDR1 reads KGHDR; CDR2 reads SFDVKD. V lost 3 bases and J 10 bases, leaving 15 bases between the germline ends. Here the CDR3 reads CATSDQRGVAEQFF. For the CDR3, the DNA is TGTGCCACCAGTGATCAACGCGGGGTGGCGGAGCAGTTCTTC.

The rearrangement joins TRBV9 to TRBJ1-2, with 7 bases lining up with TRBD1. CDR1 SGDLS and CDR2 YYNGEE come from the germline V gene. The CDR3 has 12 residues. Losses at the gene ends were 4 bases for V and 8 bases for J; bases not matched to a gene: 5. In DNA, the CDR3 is TGTGCCAGCAGCATCCGACAGGGCGGCTACACCTTC. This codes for CASSIRQGGYTF. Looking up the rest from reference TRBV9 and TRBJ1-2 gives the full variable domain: DSGVTQTPKHLITATGQRVTLRCSPRSGDLSVYWYQQSLDQGLQFLIQYYNGEERAKGNILERFSAQQFPDLHSELNLSSLELGDSALYFCASSIRQGGYTFGSGTRLTVV.

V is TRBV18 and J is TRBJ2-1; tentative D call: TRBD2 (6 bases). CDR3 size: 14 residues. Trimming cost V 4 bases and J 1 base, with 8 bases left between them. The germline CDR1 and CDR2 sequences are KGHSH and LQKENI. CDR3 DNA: TGTGCCAGCTCACTCAGCGGGTCCTACAATGAGCAGTTCTTC. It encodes CASSLSGSYNEQFF.